Presented here are 18 T cell receptor beta chains from one specimen sequenced in a study of T cells in tumors after PD-1 blockade. The assay was immunoSEQ multiplex PCR, and TCRdb's table has in-frame clones only and misses some. The sample includes approximately 47,000 clones, approximately 80% of them seen just once. The specimen comprised PBMCs, sampled before anti-PD-1 therapy. Receptor source: a human donor with advanced basal cell or squamous cell carcinoma (not recorded which).

The chain is built from TRBV6-5 and TRBJ1-2; tentative D call: TRBD1 (5 bases). The CDR3 spans 14 residues. The germline V and J ends were trimmed by 2 bases and 8 bases, with 15 bases remaining between them. Per the germline V gene, CDR1 is MNHEY and CDR2 is SVGAGI. The CDR3 DNA reads as TGTGCCAGCAGTTACCGTCGGGGGACCGGAGGCTACACCTTC. This codes for CASSYRRGTGGYTF.

This clone appeared a few times. The chain couples TRBV7-6 to TRBJ2-5; no definite D call. Germline V lookup: CDR1 SGHVS, CDR2 FNYEAQ. The CDR3 is made up of 12 amino acids. With 5 bases removed from V and 2 bases from J, the gap between germline ends came to 6 bases. This CDR3 reads CASSDRQETQYF. In nucleotides, the CDR3 is TGTGCCAGCAGCGATCGACAAGAGACCCAGTACTTC.

The chain carries TRBV3-1 (or the pseudogene TRBV3-2) and TRBJ2-1; D unclear. V dropped 0 bases and J dropped 10 bases, with 10 bases sitting between them. Germline-derived CDR1 and CDR2 are LGHDT and YNNKEL (reference sequence). The CDR3 has 13 amino acids. This CDR3 reads CASSQDSAIEQFF. CDR3 DNA: TGTGCCAGCAGCCAAGATTCGGCCATCGAGCAGTTCTTC.

The V call is TRBV27, the J call TRBJ1-4, with D tentatively TRBD1 (5 bases). This CDR3 region has 14 residues. Looked up from germline, CDR1 is MNHEY and CDR2 is SMNVEV (reference sequence). V shed 7 bases and J shed 7 bases, with 16 bases lying between them. CDR3 protein: CASKSAGGTEKLFF. The CDR3 DNA sequence: TGTGCCAGCAAATCTGCCGGGGGGACTGAAAAACTGTTTTTT.

The chain carries TRBV18 and TRBJ2-3; 8 bases match TRBD2. CDR3 length equals 18 residues. Germline-derived CDR1 and CDR2 are KGHSH and LQKENI. Trimming removed 3 bases from V and 0 bases from J; junction bases left unmatched: 11. As DNA, the CDR3 is TGTGCCAGCTCACCTCCGGGACTAGTAGCCTGGAGCACAGATACGCAGTATTTT. It yields the protein CASSPPGLVAWSTDTQYF.

This clone showed up just a few times. The chain links TRBV6-6 to TRBJ2-2, with D perhaps matching TRBD2 (6 bases). Trimming took off 5 bases at V and 7 bases at J, with 23 bases between the two ends. Per germline, CDR1 MNHNY and CDR2 SVGAGI (reference sequence). The CDR3 has 17 residues. The CDR3 DNA reads TGTGCCAGCAGTCCCATCGCCGGGACTGGGTTTAACGGGGAGCTGTTTTTT. Its protein product is CASSPIAGTGFNGELFF.

The chain links TRBV28 to TRBJ2-7; 11 bases are a match to TRBD1. The CDR3 covers 15 residues. J gave up 1 base and V 9 bases, and 8 bases lay outside the gene matches. Per the germline V gene, CDR1 is MDHEN and CDR2 is SYDVKM. The CDR3 nucleotides are TGTGCCAGTGAGCCGGGGACAGGGGGTTCCTACGAGCAGTACTTC. Translating it yields CASEPGTGGSYEQYF.

This chain joins TRBV7-9 and TRBJ2-6; 9 bases align to TRBD1. The CDR3 sequence is 17 residues long. Trimming cost V 6 bases and J 1 base; bases outside gene matches: 7. Per the germline V gene, CDR1 is SEHNR and CDR2 is FQNEAQ (reference sequence). The CDR3 here is CASRTGTGLSGANVLTF. CDR3 coding DNA: TGTGCCAGCAGAACCGGGACAGGGCTTTCTGGGGCCAACGTCCTGACTTTC.

The rearrangement uses TRBV6-6 and TRBJ1-1; D is uncertain. The V gene lost 6 bases and the J gene lost 2 bases, with 10 bases spanning the gap. Germline V gives CDR1 MNHNY, CDR2 SVGAGI (reference sequence). CDR3 length: 13 residues. CDR3 in amino acids: CASSPSTNTEAFF. DNA of the CDR3: TGTGCCAGCAGCCCAAGTACAAACACTGAAGCTTTCTTT.

This chain joins TRBV11-3 and TRBJ2-1; D remains unclear. V lost 2 bases, J lost 0 bases, and 8 bases lay in between. Per the germline V gene, CDR1 is SGHNT and CDR2 is YENEEA. The CDR3 contains 15 residues. The CDR3 bases are TGTGCCAGCAGCTTAACCAGTCTCTCCTACAATGAGCAGTTCTTC. This translates into CASSLTSLSYNEQFF.

The genes are TRBV27 and TRBJ1-5; D is possibly TRBD1 (5 bases). CDR1 is MNHEY and CDR2 is SMNVEV in the germline V gene (reference sequence). V lost 6 bases to trimming and J lost 2 bases, with 14 bases between them. The CDR3 spans 15 residues. The CDR3 region has the DNA TGTGCCAGCAGCCGGACAAGGGAAGGCAATCAGCCCCAGCATTTT. This translates into CASSRTREGNQPQHF.

This sequence joins TRBV2 and TRBJ1-1, with D unresolved. CDR1 is SNHLY and CDR2 is FYNNEI in the germline V gene. This CDR3 has 12 residues. Trimming took 6 bases from V and 0 from J, leaving 5 bases between them. The DNA of the CDR3 is TGTGCCAGCAGGCGGTTGAACACTGAAGCTTTCTTT. This gives the protein CASRRLNTEAFF.

V is TRBV12-3 or TRBV12-4 and J is TRBJ2-7; the D gene is possibly TRBD1 (6 bases). V lost 6 bases and J 2 bases, leaving 11 bases between the germline ends. The CDR3 has 13 amino acids. The CDR3 nucleotides read TGTGCCAGCAGCACCGGGACAACCTACGAGCAGTACTTC. Its translation is CASSTGTTYEQYF.

This clone came up once. V gene TRBV3-1 (or the pseudogene TRBV3-2) combines with J gene TRBJ2-3; D is possibly TRBD2 (6 bases). Germline V gene lookup returns CDR1 LGHDT and CDR2 YNNKEL (reference sequence). The CDR3 is 15 residues long. V shed 1 base and J shed 0 bases, with 8 bases lying between them. CDR3 residues: CASSQGGGSTDTQYF. In nucleotides, the CDR3 is TGTGCCAGCAGCCAAGGAGGAGGGAGCACAGATACGCAGTATTTT.

V usage is TRBV5-1 and J usage is TRBJ2-5; 8 bases fit TRBD2. Germline lookup yields CDR1 SGHRS and CDR2 YFSETQ. Germline trimming cut 4 bases from V and 5 bases from J; bases unmatched to any gene: 7. This CDR3 region has 14 residues. CDR3 sequence reads: CASSLSGSGETQYF. Here the CDR3 DNA reads TGCGCCAGCAGCCTCAGCGGGAGTGGGGAGACCCAGTACTTC.

The rearrangement uses TRBV21-1 and TRBJ1-3; TRBD1 was called by the table and not checked on the DNA. TRBV21-1 is deemed a pseudogene. This CDR3 contains 18 residues. For the CDR3, the DNA is TGTGCCAGCAGCTCTTGGACAGGAACGTTACTCTCTGGAAACACCATATATTTT. Translation: CASSSWTGTLLSGNTIYF.

This chain links TRBV7-9 with TRBJ2-7; D perhaps matches TRBD2 (5 bases). Germline lookup yields CDR1 SEHNR and CDR2 FQNEAQ (reference sequence). V was cut by 5 bases and J by 5 bases, with 16 bases left in between. The CDR3 has 14 residues. The CDR3 DNA sequence: TGTGCCAGCAGCCTAACTAGTATTAGTCACGAGCAGTACTTC. Translation gives CASSLTSISHEQYF.

This chain links TRBV6-4 with TRBJ1-1; D remains ambiguous. The CDR3 has 12 amino acids. V was trimmed by 2 bases and J by 11 bases, leaving 12 bases between them. CDR1 MRHNA and CDR2 SNTAGT come from the germline V gene. CDR3 region: CASSDAGGLAFF. Here the CDR3 DNA reads TGTGCCAGCAGTGACGCGGGAGGGTTGGCTTTCTTT.